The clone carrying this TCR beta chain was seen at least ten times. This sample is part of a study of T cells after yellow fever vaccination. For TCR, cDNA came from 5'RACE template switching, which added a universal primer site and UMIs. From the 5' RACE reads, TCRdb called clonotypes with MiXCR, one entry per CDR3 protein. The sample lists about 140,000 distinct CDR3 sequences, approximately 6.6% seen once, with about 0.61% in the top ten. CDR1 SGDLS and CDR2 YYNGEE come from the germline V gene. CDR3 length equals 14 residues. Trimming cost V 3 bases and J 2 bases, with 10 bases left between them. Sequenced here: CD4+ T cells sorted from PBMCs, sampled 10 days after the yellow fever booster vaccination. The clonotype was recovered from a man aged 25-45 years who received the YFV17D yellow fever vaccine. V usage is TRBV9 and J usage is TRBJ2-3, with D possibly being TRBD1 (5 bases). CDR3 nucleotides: TGTGCCAGCAGCGCGAACAGGTTCACAGATACGCAGTATTTT. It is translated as CASSANRFTDTQYF.